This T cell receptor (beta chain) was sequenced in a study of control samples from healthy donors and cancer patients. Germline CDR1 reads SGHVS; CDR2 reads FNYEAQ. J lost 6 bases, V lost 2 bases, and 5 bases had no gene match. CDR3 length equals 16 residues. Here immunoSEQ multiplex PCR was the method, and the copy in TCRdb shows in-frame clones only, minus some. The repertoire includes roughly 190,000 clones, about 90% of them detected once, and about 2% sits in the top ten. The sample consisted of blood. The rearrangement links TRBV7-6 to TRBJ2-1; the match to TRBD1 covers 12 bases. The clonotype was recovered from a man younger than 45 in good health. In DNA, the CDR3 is TGTGCCAGCAGCTTATGGGGGACAGGGGGCCTCAATGAGCAGTTCTTC. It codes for CASSLWGTGGLNEQFF.